This entry lists 32 T cell receptor beta chains sequenced from one sample in a study of shared clonotypes between healthy human individuals. Sequencing used immunoSEQ multiplex PCR; TCRdb keeps in-frame clones, though not all of them. The table records roughly 2.1 million clones, approximately 94% of them present only once. The naive CD8 fraction comprised CD45RO-negative cells positively selected for CCR7 and excluded terminally differentiated effector memory CD45RA+ cells. Sequencing was done on a sample of naive CD8+ T cells from PBMCs. Source of these receptors: a man between 18 and 29 years old in good health. Some clones in this sample may be carry-over from other donors' samples.

V gene TRBV7-9 combines with J gene TRBJ2-3; TRBD2 agrees at 13 bases. The CDR3 covers 19 residues. Germline V gene sequence: CDR1 SEHNR, CDR2 FQNEAQ (reference sequence). V shed 5 bases, J shed 0 bases, and the junction held 11 bases outside the gene matches. The CDR3: CASSPQGLAGPSSTDTQYF. CDR3 nucleotide sequence: TGTGCCAGCAGCCCCCAGGGACTAGCGGGACCTTCTAGCACAGATACGCAGTATTTT. Full variable domain (outside the CDR3, taken from reference TRBV7-9 and TRBJ2-3): DTGVSQNPRHKITKRGQNVTFRCDPISEHNRLYWYRQTLGQGPEFLTYFQNEAQLEKSRLLSDRFSAERPKGSFSTLEIQRTEQGDSAMYLCASSPQGLAGPSSTDTQYFGPGTRLTVL.

V usage is TRBV6-5 and J usage is TRBJ2-1; possible D gene TRBD2, 5 bases. This CDR3 region has 13 residues. Trimming removed 2 bases from V and 10 bases from J, with 12 bases in between. The V gene's germline CDR1 is MNHEY and CDR2 SVGAGI. The CDR3: CASSYGLAREQFF. The CDR3 bases are TGTGCCAGCAGTTACGGTCTAGCCCGGGAGCAGTTCTTC.

The rearrangement uses TRBV9 and TRBJ1-2, with TRBD1 matching over 10 bases. With 3 bases clipped from V and 5 bases from J, the junction kept 4 bases outside the gene matches. Germline assignment: CDR1 SGDLS and CDR2 YYNGEE. The length of the CDR3 is 14 residues. The CDR3: CASSEGTGVYGYTF. CDR3 DNA sequence: TGTGCCAGCAGCGAGGGGACAGGGGTATATGGCTACACCTTC.

A single count supports this clone. J is TRBJ2-5 and V is TRBV25-1; D is unclear. The CDR3 is made up of 12 amino acids. Germline loops: CDR1 MGHDK, CDR2 SYGVNS. V was shortened by 3 bases and J by 5 bases, with 7 bases between the two germline ends. The CDR3: CASSDDGETQYF. CDR3 nucleotide sequence: TGTGCCAGCAGTGACGACGGGGAGACCCAGTACTTC.

The chain links TRBV5-4 to TRBJ2-3; 9 bases agree with TRBD2. J was trimmed by 3 bases and V by 6 bases; bases with no gene match: 11. CDR1 SGHNT and CDR2 YYREEE come from the germline V gene (reference sequence). This CDR3 is built from 16 residues. CDR3 sequence reads: CASTSLAGEGTDTQYF. The CDR3, as DNA: TGTGCCAGCACCTCCTTAGCGGGAGAAGGAACAGATACGCAGTATTTT.

The V gene is TRBV7-2, the J gene TRBJ2-5, with D maybe TRBD2 (6 bases). Trimming pared 3 bases from V and 3 bases from J, leaving 8 bases between. Per the germline V gene, CDR1 is SGHTA and CDR2 is FQGNSA. The CDR3 extends over 13 amino acids. CDR3 sequence reads: CASSLWGEETQYF. The CDR3 DNA follows: TGTGCCAGCAGCTTGTGGGGGGAAGAGACCCAGTACTTC.

The chain carries TRBV9 and TRBJ2-5; tentatively, D is TRBD1 (6 bases). V lost 1 base and J lost 3, with 13 bases in between. CDR1 is SGDLS, CDR2 YYNGEE, per germline. This CDR3 spans 15 amino acids. CDR3: CASSVTGHREETQYF. The CDR3 DNA is TGTGCCAGCAGCGTAACGGGACATCGAGAAGAGACCCAGTACTTC.

This clone has only one observation. J is TRBJ2-3 and V is TRBV29-1; D not resolved. Trimming removed 6 bases from V and 5 bases from J, with 12 bases in between. This CDR3 region has 12 residues. Germline loops: CDR1 SQVTM, CDR2 ANQGSEA. CDR3: CSVLDGLDTQYF. The CDR3 nucleotides read TGCAGCGTCCTAGACGGGCTAGATACGCAGTATTTT.

The V call is TRBV5-1, the J call TRBJ2-7; 14 bases are a match to TRBD2. This CDR3 region has 16 residues. The germline gives CDR1 SGHRS, CDR2 YFSETQ. V dropped 4 bases and J dropped 4; count of bases not matched to a gene: 7. As DNA, the CDR3 is TGCGCCAGCAGCGAAACGACTAGCGGGAGGGGGTACGAGCAGTACTTC. Encoded protein: CASSETTSGRGYEQYF.

The V gene is TRBV4-1, the J gene TRBJ2-1; the match to TRBD2 covers 9 bases. The CDR3 spans 17 residues. The junction had 8 bases not matched to a gene; V was cut back by 2 bases and J by 3 bases. Germline assignment: CDR1 MGHRA and CDR2 YSYEKL. The chain's CDR3 is CASSQFSGSGIYNEQFF. The DNA for the CDR3 is TGCGCCAGCAGCCAATTTAGCGGGAGCGGTATCTACAATGAGCAGTTCTTC.

This chain links TRBV29-1 with TRBJ2-5; D is possibly TRBD2 (5 bases). The J call is uncertain, as TRBJ2-7 better fits the DNA end. Germline lookup yields CDR1 SQVTM and CDR2 ANQGSEA. CDR3 length: 15 residues. The CDR3, as DNA: TGCAGCGTTGTCGGACTCCGGCTGGCCACCTACGAGCAGTACTTC. Translated, it gives CSVVGLRLATYEQYF.

The V and J genes are TRBV5-1 and TRBJ1-1; D is undetermined. Trimming removed 5 bases from V and 2 bases from J, with 10 bases in between. This CDR3 is 13 amino acids long. Per the germline V gene, CDR1 is SGHRS and CDR2 is YFSETQ. The CDR3 DNA is TGCGCCAGCAGATCTAGGATTAACACTGAAGCTTTCTTT. Protein: CASRSRINTEAFF. Variable domain in full (rest from reference TRBV5-1 and TRBJ1-1): KAGVTQTPRYLIKTRGQQVTLSCSPISGHRSVSWYQQTPGQGLQFLFEYFSETQRNKGNFPGRFSGRQFSNSRSEMNVSTLELGDSALYLCASRSRINTEAFFGQGTRLTVV.

The gene calls are TRBV9 and TRBJ2-1; unclear D gene. This CDR3 has 16 residues. V was pared by 0 bases and J by 3 bases, with 13 bases between. CDR1 is SGDLS and CDR2 is YYNGEE in the germline V gene. In DNA, the CDR3 is TGTGCCAGCAGCGTAGATGGTAGCAGTTACTACAATGAGCAGTTCTTC. This sequence encodes CASSVDGSSYYNEQFF.

The V call is TRBV7-6, the J call TRBJ2-2; no clear D gene. The CDR3 is 16 residues long. V shed 1 base and J shed 4 bases, with 13 bases lying between them. CDR1 SGHVS and CDR2 FNYEAQ come from the germline V gene. CDR3: CASSLVQELGTGELFF. CDR3 nucleotides: TGTGCCAGCAGCTTAGTTCAGGAACTTGGCACCGGGGAGCTGTTTTTT.

Comment on this clone: Other nucleotide sequences in the sample specify the same CDR3. The CDR3 DNA reads as TGCGCCAGCAGCCACTCGAGCACAGATACGCAGTATTTT. Translating it yields CASSHSSTDTQYF. The V and J genes are TRBV4-1 and TRBJ2-3, with D hard to call. V was pared by 3 bases and J by 0 bases, with 4 bases between. This CDR3 comprises 13 residues. Germline-derived CDR1 and CDR2 are MGHRA and YSYEKL.

The chain carries TRBV7-9 and TRBJ2-5; D could derive from TRBD1 or TRBD2 (5 bases each). Deletions cut 5 bases from V and 5 bases from J, with 15 bases between. CDR1 and CDR2 (germline): SEHNR, FQNEAQ (reference sequence). This CDR3 has 14 amino acids. CDR3 DNA sequence: TGTGCCAGCAGCGGTCACGGGGCAGGGGAGACCCAGTACTTC. As protein: CASSGHGAGETQYF.

The J gene is TRBJ2-5, the V gene TRBV12-5, with no clear D. Germline loops: CDR1 LGHNT, CDR2 FRNRAP. Trimming stripped 7 bases from V and 2 bases from J, with 11 bases between. The CDR3 has 13 residues. As DNA, the CDR3 is TGTGCTAGTGCCCCGCATGGGCAAGAGACCCAGTACTTC. Protein product: CASAPHGQETQYF.

This chain uses TRBV6-5 with TRBJ2-1; no clear D. The length of the CDR3 is 13 residues. Germline assignment: CDR1 MNHEY and CDR2 SVGAGI. Trimming stripped 4 bases from V and 5 bases from J, with 9 bases between. CDR3 coding DNA: TGTGCCAGCAGTTTACGAGTCAACAATGAGCAGTTCTTC. The encoded protein is CASSLRVNNEQFF.

The chain has TRBV7-2 and TRBJ2-3; D uncertain. The CDR3 length is 15 residues. Germline V gene lookup returns CDR1 SGHTA and CDR2 FQGNSA. V shed 1 base and J shed 4 bases, with 12 bases lying between them. CDR3 residues: CASSLVGPRADTQYF. Here the CDR3 DNA reads TGTGCCAGCAGCTTAGTGGGCCCTAGGGCAGATACGCAGTATTTT.

CDR3 DNA sequence: TGTGCCAGCTCGCCGACAGTCGGGGATAATGAAAAACTGTTTTTT. Translation: CASSPTVGDNEKLFF. The chain has TRBV19 and TRBJ1-4; D is perhaps TRBD1 (5 bases). The CDR3 runs to 15 residues. Germline V gene lookup returns CDR1 LNHDA and CDR2 SQIVND (reference sequence). V lost 9 bases to trimming and J lost 4 bases, with 18 bases between them.

The V gene is TRBV10-3, the J gene TRBJ1-1, with 7 positions matching TRBD1. Germline assignment: CDR1 ENHRY and CDR2 SYGVKD. J lost 7 bases, V lost 8 bases, and 4 bases had no gene match. The CDR3 has 11 amino acids. CDR3 region: CAISAGGEAFF. The CDR3 DNA sequence: TGTGCCATCTCGGCAGGGGGTGAAGCTTTCTTT.

The DNA for the CDR3 is TGTGCCACCAGCGGGCGGGACAGGGACAATGAGCAGTTCTTC. Protein product: CATSGRDRDNEQFF. The chain carries TRBV15 and TRBJ2-1; 9 positions agree with TRBD1. Germline V gives CDR1 LNHNV, CDR2 YYDKDF (reference sequence). Trimming removed 5 bases from V and 5 bases from J; junction bases left unmatched: 4. This CDR3 comprises 14 residues.

The J gene is TRBJ1-4, the V gene TRBV7-2; 8 bases match TRBD1. The CDR3 is 16 residues long. V was pared by 5 bases and J by 8 bases, with 13 bases of the junction left unmatched. Germline assignment: CDR1 SGHTA and CDR2 FQGNSA. The CDR3 nucleotides are TGTGCCAGCAGCCTCGGCCCAGGGGCAGGGGGCGAAAAACTGTTTTTT. Translation gives CASSLGPGAGGEKLFF. Full variable domain (outside the CDR3, taken from reference TRBV7-2 and TRBJ1-4): GAGVSQSPSNKVTEKGKDVELRCDPISGHTALYWYRQSLGQGLEFLIYFQGNSAPDKSGLPSDRFSAERTGGSVSTLTIQRTQQEDSAVYLCASSLGPGAGGEKLFFGSGTQLSVL.

This chain uses TRBV2 with TRBJ2-7; possibly TRBD2 for D (6 bases). CDR1 is SNHLY, CDR2 FYNNEI, per germline. This CDR3 is built from 14 residues. V lost 7 bases, J lost 5 bases, and 18 bases lay in between. Here the CDR3 DNA reads TGTGCCAGCAACGCCGGGAGTTTGGGGAACGAGCAGTACTTC. Translating gives CASNAGSLGNEQYF.

The gene calls are TRBV27 and TRBJ1-1, with TRBD1 matching 7 bases. CDR3 size: 12 residues. The V segment lost 4 bases and the J segment 11 bases; nucleotides outside the gene matches: 7. The germline V gene encodes CDR1 MNHEY and CDR2 SMNVEV (reference sequence). The CDR3 region is CASSSGGGQAFF. The CDR3 coding sequence is TGTGCCAGCAGTTCAGGGGGTGGGCAGGCTTTCTTT.

The genes are TRBV7-6 and TRBJ2-2, with TRBD1 matching 7 bases. CDR1 is SGHVS and CDR2 is FNYEAQ in the germline V gene. The junction had 6 bases not matched to a gene; V was cut back by 2 bases and J by 3 bases. CDR3 length: 16 amino acids. Here the CDR3 reads CASSLIATGYTGELFF. CDR3 coding DNA: TGTGCCAGCAGCTTAATCGCGACAGGGTACACCGGGGAGCTGTTTTTT.

The chain employs TRBV11-2 and TRBJ2-5, with a weak D call TRBD2 (6 bases). Trimming shortened V by 6 bases and J by 5 bases, and 22 bases separated the two germline ends. CDR1 is SGHAT and CDR2 is FQNNGV in the germline V gene. CDR3 length: 16 residues. In nucleotides, the CDR3 is TGTGCCAGCAGGCTTATAGGGGTGGGGGACTGGGAGACCCAGTACTTC. Translated: CASRLIGVGDWETQYF.

The chain recombines TRBV9 with TRBJ1-2; TRBD1 agrees at 9 bases. In germline, CDR1 is SGDLS, CDR2 YYNGEE. Trimming cost V 3 bases and J 8 bases; bases outside gene matches: 11. This CDR3 contains 15 residues. This CDR3 reads CASSAAAGTGYGYTF. CDR3 bases: TGTGCCAGCAGCGCAGCGGCCGGGACAGGGTACGGCTACACCTTC.

V usage is TRBV7-8 and J usage is TRBJ2-7; 11 positions match TRBD2. CDR3 length: 17 amino acids. The V gene end was trimmed by 4 bases and the J gene end by 3 bases; junction bases not matched to a gene: 11. Germline CDR1 reads SGHVS; CDR2 reads FQNEAQ. The CDR3 nucleotides read TGTGCCAGCAGCTCCGGGGGGCTGGGACTAGCGGTCTACGAGCAGTACTTC. Amino acid sequence: CASSSGGLGLAVYEQYF. Combining the CDR3 with reference TRBV7-8 and TRBJ2-7 gives the whole variable domain GAGVSQSPRYKVAKRGQDVALRCDPISGHVSLFWYQQALGQGPEFLTYFQNEAQLDKSGLPSDRFFAERPEGSVSTLKIQRTQQEDSAVYLCASSSGGLGLAVYEQYFGPGTRLTVT.

The chain joins TRBV5-8 to TRBJ2-7; 8 bases are a match to TRBD1. The V gene end was trimmed by 0 bases and the J gene end by 1 base; junction bases not matched to a gene: 3. CDR1 is SGHTS and CDR2 is YDEGEE in the germline V gene. The CDR3 sequence is 15 residues long. The CDR3 DNA reads as TGTGCCAGCAGCTTGGGACAGGGGTTATCCTACGAGCAGTACTTC. Its translation: CASSLGQGLSYEQYF.

V is TRBV4-1 and J is TRBJ1-1; D remains unclear. Germline loops: CDR1 MGHRA, CDR2 YSYEKL. This CDR3 region has 15 residues. V was trimmed by 5 bases and J by 0 bases, leaving 13 bases between them. The DNA of the CDR3 is TGCGCCAGCAGCGTCCATACAGTTATGAACACTGAAGCTTTCTTT. Protein product: CASSVHTVMNTEAFF.

CDR3 DNA: TGTGCCAGCAGCAAGACAGGGTCGACCGCCGGGGAGCTGTTTTTT. Translated: CASSKTGSTAGELFF. This chain connects TRBV9 to TRBJ2-2; 7 bases are shared with TRBD1. CDR1 and CDR2 (germline): SGDLS, YYNGEE. After removal of 4 bases from V and 6 bases from J, the junction contained 9 bases not matched to a gene. The length of the CDR3 is 15 residues.